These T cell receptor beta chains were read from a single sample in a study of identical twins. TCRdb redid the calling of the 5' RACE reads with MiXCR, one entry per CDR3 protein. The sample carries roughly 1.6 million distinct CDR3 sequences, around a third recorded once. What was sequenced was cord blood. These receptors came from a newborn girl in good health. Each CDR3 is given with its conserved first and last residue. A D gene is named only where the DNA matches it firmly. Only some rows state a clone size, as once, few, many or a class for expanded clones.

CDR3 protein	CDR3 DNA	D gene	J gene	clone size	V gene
CAISLRYSYNEQFF	TGTGCCATCAGCTTACGTTACTCCTACAATGAGCAGTTCTTC	NA	TRBJ2-1	NA	TRBV10-3
CASSYVGGRFDTQYF	TGTGCCAGCAGTTACGTCGGCGGGAGGTTCGATACGCAGTATTTT	TRBD2	TRBJ2-3	few	TRBV6-5
CSARGQGRGDYEQYF	TGCAGTGCTAGAGGACAGGGGCGGGGAGACTACGAGCAGTACTTC	TRBD1	TRBJ2-7	few	TRBV20-1
CSAPGNQPQHF	TGCAGTGCACCGGGCAATCAGCCCCAGCATTTT	NA	TRBJ1-5	few	TRBV20-1
CASSPLAGPLPSTDTQYF	TGTGCCAGCAGCCCTTTGGCGGGCCCGCTTCCTAGCACAGATACGCAGTATTTT	NA	TRBJ2-3	NA	TRBV7-9
CSVGGLAGGFGNEQFF	TGCAGCGTTGGAGGACTAGCGGGAGGGTTCGGGAATGAGCAGTTCTTC	TRBD2	TRBJ2-1	NA	TRBV29-1
CSADRDTLHQPQHF	TGCAGTGCTGACCGGGACACTTTACATCAGCCCCAGCATTTT	NA	TRBJ1-5	NA	TRBV20-1
CSAAGLAGADTQYF	TGCAGTGCCGCGGGACTAGCGGGGGCAGATACGCAGTATTTT	TRBD2	TRBJ2-3	NA	TRBV20-1
CASSQDPGQEETQYF	TGCGCCAGCAGCCAAGATCCGGGACAGGAGGAGACCCAGTACTTC	TRBD1	TRBJ2-5	NA	TRBV4-1
CASSQDPYRDADTQYF	TGCGCCAGCAGCCAAGATCCCTACCGGGACGCAGATACGCAGTATTTT	NA	TRBJ2-3	few	TRBV4-1
CASSFPRQETQYF	TGTGCCAGCAGTTTTCCGCGGCAAGAGACCCAGTACTTC	NA	TRBJ2-5	many	TRBV28
CASSFNPGTINTGELFF	TGCGCCAGCAGCTTTAATCCCGGGACTATAAACACCGGGGAGCTGTTTTTT	TRBD2	TRBJ2-2	NA	TRBV5-1
CAIMGNYEQYF	TGTGCCATCATGGGGAACTACGAGCAGTACTTC	NA	TRBJ2-7	many	TRBV10-3
CAISESGQVWSPLHF	TGTGCCATCAGTGAGTCTGGACAGGTCTGGTCACCCCTCCACTTT	TRBD1	TRBJ1-6	NA	TRBV10-3
CSALEGLLYEQYF	TGCAGTGCACTGGAGGGACTACTCTACGAGCAGTACTTC	TRBD2	TRBJ2-7	NA	TRBV20-1
CASSQDFF	TGTGCCAGCAGCCAGGATTTTTTC	NA	TRBJ2-1	NA	TRBV7-6
CASSLVGQVYTEAFF	TGTGCCAGCAGCTTAGTAGGACAGGTCTACACTGAAGCTTTCTTT	TRBD1	TRBJ1-1	NA	TRBV7-2
CSVDSVSREQFF	TGCAGCGTTGATTCGGTATCCCGGGAGCAGTTCTTC	NA	TRBJ2-1	few	TRBV29-1
CSATNRASNSPPHF	TGCAGTGCTACCAACAGGGCGAGTAATTCACCCCCCCACTTT	NA	TRBJ1-6	NA	TRBV20-1
CASSLTKGGLGEQYF	TGTGCCAGCAGCCTTACGAAGGGGGGGCTAGGAGAGCAGTACTTC	NA	TRBJ2-7	NA	TRBV7-6
CSARTGRNTGELFF	TGCAGTGCTAGAACAGGGAGGAACACCGGGGAGCTGTTTTTT	NA	TRBJ2-2	NA	TRBV20-1
CASSVTGGDGNSPLHF	TGCGCCAGCAGCGTGACAGGGGGCGACGGTAATTCACCCCTCCACTTT	TRBD1	TRBJ1-6	few	TRBV5-1
CSATSITGGRTDTQYF	TGCAGTGCTACTTCTATTACAGGGGGGCGCACAGATACGCAGTATTTT	TRBD1	TRBJ2-3	NA	TRBV20-1
CASSLRGTGLLSGNQPQHF	TGTGCCAGCAGTTTAAGGGGGACAGGGCTCTTGTCAGGCAATCAGCCCCAGCATTTT	TRBD1	TRBJ1-5	NA	TRBV27
CAISDRTGTNEQFF	TGTGCCATCAGTGATAGGACGGGGACGAATGAGCAGTTCTTC	NA	TRBJ2-1	few	TRBV10-3
CSATGGIAGELFF	TGCAGTGCTACGGGGGGAATCGCCGGGGAGCTGTTTTTT	TRBD2	TRBJ2-2	few	TRBV20-1
CASSHQRGTYEQYF	TGTGCCAGCAGCCACCAGCGGGGTACCTACGAGCAGTACTTC	TRBD2	TRBJ2-7	once	TRBV3-1
CASSYLGGPYNEQYF	TGTGCCAGCAGTTATCTGGGGGGGCCCTACAATGAGCAGTACTTC	NA	TRBJ2-7	NA	TRBV6-2/TRBV6-3
CASSLGLSLNYGYTF	TGCGCCAGCAGCTTGGGACTCTCCCTAAACTATGGCTACACCTTC	NA	TRBJ1-2	NA	TRBV5-1
CASSQAGRRSPEQYF	TGTGCCAGCAGCCAGGCGGGCAGGCGGAGTCCCGAGCAGTACTTC	NA	TRBJ2-7	few	TRBV4-2
CASSGIQGPYDTIYF	TGTGCCAGCAGCGGGATACAGGGTCCATATGACACCATATATTTT	NA	TRBJ1-3	NA	TRBV9
CASSYKKFGERDGYTF	TGTGCCAGCAGTTACAAGAAGTTTGGGGAGAGAGATGGCTACACCTTC	NA	TRBJ1-2	few	TRBV6-5
CATSGSPSGSPDTQYF	TGTGCCACCAGTGGGAGCCCTAGCGGGTCCCCAGATACGCAGTATTTT	TRBD2	TRBJ2-3	NA	TRBV24-1
CATSRDVPAPRTDEQFF	TGTGCCACCAGCAGAGACGTTCCCGCCCCGAGGACCGATGAGCAGTTCTTC	NA	TRBJ2-1	NA	TRBV15
CSASLASGGRADTQYF	TGCAGTGCTAGTCTGGCTAGCGGGGGAAGGGCAGATACGCAGTATTTT	TRBD2	TRBJ2-3	NA	TRBV20-1
CASSLRPGRSGTADTQYF	TGTGCCAGCAGCTTAAGGCCAGGGCGCAGTGGGACAGCGGATACGCAGTATTTT	TRBD1	TRBJ2-3	few	TRBV7-9
CASSQHRGVAFF	TGTGCCAGCAGTCAACACAGGGGAGTAGCTTTCTTT	TRBD1	TRBJ1-1	few	TRBV12-3/TRBV12-4
CASSFRTLYNEQFF	TGTGCCAGCAGCTTCCGGACGCTCTACAATGAGCAGTTCTTC	NA	TRBJ2-1	NA	TRBV7-2
CASSLVRELGRYEQFF	TGTGCCAGCAGCTTAGTCCGGGAACTAGGGCGCTATGAGCAGTTCTTC	NA	TRBJ2-1	few	TRBV7-9
CASSRWSLGKETQYF	TGTGCCAGCAGTCGATGGAGCCTTGGGAAAGAGACCCAGTACTTC	NA	TRBJ2-5	NA	TRBV28
CASSPHPIRMQYF	TGTGCCAGCAGCCCGCACCCGATTAGGATGCAGTACTTC	NA	TRBJ2-4	NA	TRBV7-8